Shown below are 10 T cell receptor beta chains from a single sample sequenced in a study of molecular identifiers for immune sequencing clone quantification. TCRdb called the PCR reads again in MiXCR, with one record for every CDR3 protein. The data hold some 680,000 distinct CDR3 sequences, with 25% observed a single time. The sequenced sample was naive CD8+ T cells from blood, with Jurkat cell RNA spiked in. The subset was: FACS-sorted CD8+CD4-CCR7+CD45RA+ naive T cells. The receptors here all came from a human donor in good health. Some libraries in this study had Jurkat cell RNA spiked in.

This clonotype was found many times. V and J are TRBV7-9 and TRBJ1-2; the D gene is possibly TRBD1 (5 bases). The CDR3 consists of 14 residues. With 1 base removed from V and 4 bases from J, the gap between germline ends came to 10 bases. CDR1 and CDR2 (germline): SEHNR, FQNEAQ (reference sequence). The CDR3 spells CASSLGGPPYGYTF. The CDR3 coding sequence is TGTGCCAGCAGCTTAGGGGGCCCGCCCTATGGCTACACCTTC.

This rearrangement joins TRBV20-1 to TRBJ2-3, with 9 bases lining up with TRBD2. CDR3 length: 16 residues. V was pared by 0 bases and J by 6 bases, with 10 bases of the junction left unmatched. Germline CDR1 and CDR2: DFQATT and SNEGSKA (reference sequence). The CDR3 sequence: CSARDYRLAVSDTQYF. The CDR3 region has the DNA TGCAGTGCTAGAGATTATCGACTAGCGGTTTCCGATACGCAGTATTTT.

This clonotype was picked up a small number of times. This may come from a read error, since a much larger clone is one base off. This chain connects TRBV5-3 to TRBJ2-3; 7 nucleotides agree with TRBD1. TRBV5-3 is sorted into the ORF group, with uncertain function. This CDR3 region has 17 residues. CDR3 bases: TGTGCCAGCAGCTCCGCTACGGACAGGTCCAGCGCAGATACGCAGTATTTT. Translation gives CASSSATDRSSADTQYF.

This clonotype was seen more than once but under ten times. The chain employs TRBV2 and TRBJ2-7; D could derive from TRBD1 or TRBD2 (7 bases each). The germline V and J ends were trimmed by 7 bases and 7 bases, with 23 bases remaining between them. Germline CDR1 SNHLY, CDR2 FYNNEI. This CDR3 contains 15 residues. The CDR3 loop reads CASTPGGRTGEEQYF. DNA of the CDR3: TGTGCCAGCACCCCCGGGGGGAGAACAGGGGAGGAGCAGTACTTC. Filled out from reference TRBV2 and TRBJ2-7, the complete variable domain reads EPEVTQTPSHQVTQMGQEVILRCVPISNHLYFYWYRQILGQKVEFLVSFYNNEISEKSEIFDDQFSVERPDGSNFTLKIRSTKLEDSAMYFCASTPGGRTGEEQYFGPGTRLTVT.

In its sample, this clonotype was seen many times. This chain's CDR3 is CASSSGTGFYEQYF. CDR3 sequence (DNA): TGTGCCAGCAGCTCCGGGACAGGGTTCTACGAGCAGTACTTC. The chain uses TRBV5-4 and TRBJ2-7, with TRBD1 identical over 9 bases. J gave up 3 bases and V 3 bases, and 4 bases lay outside the gene matches. Germline V gene data show CDR1 as SGHNT and CDR2 as YYREEE (reference sequence). The CDR3 has 14 residues.

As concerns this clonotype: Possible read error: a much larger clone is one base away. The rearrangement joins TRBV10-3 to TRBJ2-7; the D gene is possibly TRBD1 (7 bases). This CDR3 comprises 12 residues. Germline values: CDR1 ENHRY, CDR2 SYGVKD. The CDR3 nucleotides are TGTGCCATCGGAGGGGGCACCTACGAGCAGTGCTTC. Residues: CAIGGGTYEQCF.

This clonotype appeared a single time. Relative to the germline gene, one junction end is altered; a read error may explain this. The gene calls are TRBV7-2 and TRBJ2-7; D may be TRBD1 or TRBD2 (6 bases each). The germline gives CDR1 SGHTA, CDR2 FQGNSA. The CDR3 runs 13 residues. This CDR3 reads CASSPVGGGEPYF. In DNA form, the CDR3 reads TGTGCCAGCAGCCCAGTGGGGGGCGGCGAGCCGTACTTC. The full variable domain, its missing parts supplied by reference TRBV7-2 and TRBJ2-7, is GAGVSQSPSNKVTEKGKDVELRCDPISGHTALYWYRQSLGQGLEFLIYFQGNSAPDKSGLPSDRFSAERTGGSVSTLTIQRTQQEDSAVYLCASSPVGGGEPYFGPGTRLTVT.

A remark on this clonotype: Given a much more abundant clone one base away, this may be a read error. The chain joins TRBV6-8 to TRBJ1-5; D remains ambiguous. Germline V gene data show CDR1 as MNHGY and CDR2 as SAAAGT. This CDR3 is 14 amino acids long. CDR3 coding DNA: TGTGCCAGCAGTCCGGACGATAGCGATCAGCCCCAGCATTTT. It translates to CASSPDDSDQPQHF.

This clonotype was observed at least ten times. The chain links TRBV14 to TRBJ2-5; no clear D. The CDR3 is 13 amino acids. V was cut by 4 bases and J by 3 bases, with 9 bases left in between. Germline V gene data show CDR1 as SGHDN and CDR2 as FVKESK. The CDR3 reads CASSRRSEETQYF. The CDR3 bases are TGTGCCAGCAGCCGGCGATCAGAAGAGACCCAGTACTTC. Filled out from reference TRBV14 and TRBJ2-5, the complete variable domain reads EAGVTQFPSHSVIEKGQTVTLRCDPISGHDNLYWYRRVMGKEIKFLLHFVKESKQDESGMPNNRFLAERTGGTYSTLKVQPAELEDSGVYFCASSRRSEETQYFGPGTRLLVL.

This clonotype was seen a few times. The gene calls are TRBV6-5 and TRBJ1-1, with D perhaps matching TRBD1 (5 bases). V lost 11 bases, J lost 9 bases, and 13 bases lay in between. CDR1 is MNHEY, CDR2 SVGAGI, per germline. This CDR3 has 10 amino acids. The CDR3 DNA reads TGTGCCGTTGGGGACGACCAAGCTTTCTTT. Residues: CAVGDDQAFF.